The 17 T cell receptor beta chains given below trace back to one sample, sequenced in a study of cytotoxic CD8 clonotypes in ibrutinib-treated CLL. The data were produced by immunoSEQ multiplex PCR, yet TCRdb's version contains in-frame clones alone and is incomplete. The sample lists about 140,000 clones, about 91% occurring once. Specimen: PBMCs, collected after 12 months of ibrutinib treatment. Receptors originate from a human donor with chronic lymphocytic leukemia.

This clone was detected once. A read error may account for a junction end that differs from germline. The chain recombines TRBV7-7 with TRBJ2-5; 8 bases are a match to TRBD1. In germline, CDR1 is SSHAT, CDR2 FNYEAQ (reference sequence). The CDR3 is made up of 15 amino acids. The DNA for the CDR3 is TGTGCTAGCAGCACAGGACAGGGCGGCCAAGAGACCCAGTACTTC. Amino acid sequence: CASSTGQGGQETQYF.

CDR3 sequence reads: CASSSTTTPDTQYF. CDR3 DNA: TGCGCCAGCAGCTCGACGACTACTCCAGATACGCAGTATTTT. This chain links TRBV5-1 with TRBJ2-3, with TRBD2 as a possible D gene (5 bases). The length of the CDR3 is 14 residues. The germline V gene has CDR1 SGHRS and CDR2 YFSETQ. Trimming left V 3 bases short and J 4 bases short, with 12 bases between.

The rearrangement links TRBV5-4 to TRBJ2-7, with unresolved D. V gave up 3 bases and J gave up 0 bases, with 16 bases separating them. This CDR3 is built from 16 residues. Germline V gene data show CDR1 as SGHNT and CDR2 as YYREEE (reference sequence). The CDR3 coding sequence is TGTGCCAGCAGCTCCCCTCAGTCGTTTGGCTCCTACGAGCAGTACTTC. Translated: CASSSPQSFGSYEQYF. The full variable domain, with the rest looked up from reference TRBV5-4 and TRBJ2-7, is ETGVTQSPTHLIKTRGQQVTLRCSSQSGHNTVSWYQQALGQGPQFIFQYYREEENGRGNFPPRFSGLQFPNYSSELNVNALELDDSALYLCASSSPQSFGSYEQYFGPGTRLTVT.

This rearrangement joins TRBV9 to TRBJ2-7; 7 positions match TRBD2. V shed 7 bases, J shed 5 bases, and the junction held 15 bases outside the gene matches. Looked up from germline, CDR1 is SGDLS and CDR2 is YYNGEE. This CDR3 contains 15 residues. As DNA, the CDR3 is TGTGCCAGCGGAGAAGCTAGCGGTTCCTGGAACGAGCAGTACTTC. Its translation: CASGEASGSWNEQYF.

This chain's CDR3 is CASRLAGGPAGELFF. Here the CDR3 DNA reads TGTGCCAGCAGACTAGCGGGAGGGCCGGCCGGGGAGCTGTTTTTT. The chain combines TRBV27 with TRBJ2-2; 13 bases match TRBD2. Looked up from germline, CDR1 is MNHEY and CDR2 is SMNVEV (reference sequence). V shed 6 bases and J 6 bases; nucleotides not matched to a gene: 4. The CDR3 is 15 amino acids.

This sequence joins TRBV18 and TRBJ2-2, with D unresolved. The V end was cut by 10 bases, the J end by 0 bases, with 15 bases between. The CDR3 length is 15 residues. Looked up from germline, CDR1 is KGHSH and CDR2 is LQKENI. The DNA of the CDR3 is TGTGCCACGACCTCAAAGAACGCGAACACCGGGGAGCTGTTTTTT. Residues: CATTSKNANTGELFF.

CDR3 amino acids: CASSYSSVAAKNIQYF. The CDR3 nucleotides read TGTGCCAGTAGTTATAGTTCGGTGGCAGCCAAAAACATTCAGTACTTC. The V and J genes are TRBV19 and TRBJ2-4; D uncertain. Per germline, CDR1 LNHDA and CDR2 SQIVND (reference sequence). Between the trimmed V and J ends, which lost 5 bases and 0 bases, there was a span of 14 bases. The CDR3 totals 16 residues.

The chain is built from TRBV27 and TRBJ1-2, with 7 bases identical to TRBD1. The CDR3 totals 16 residues. The germline CDR1 and CDR2 sequences are MNHEY and SMNVEV (reference sequence). The J segment lost 0 bases and the V segment lost 5 bases, leaving 9 bases of the junction unmatched. CDR3 region: CASSLRYRGPNYGYTF. DNA for the CDR3: TGTGCCAGCAGTCTAAGATACAGGGGCCCTAACTATGGCTACACCTTC.

The chain employs TRBV5-6 and TRBJ2-7; tentatively, D is TRBD2 (5 bases). The CDR3 runs to 13 residues. V lost 4 bases to trimming and J lost 3 bases, with 11 bases between them. CDR1 and CDR2 (germline): SGHDT, YYEEEE. CDR3 sequence reads: CASSTGGVYEQYF. The CDR3 region has the DNA TGTGCCAGCAGCACCGGAGGAGTCTACGAGCAGTACTTC.

The chain employs TRBV5-8 and TRBJ2-7, with D perhaps matching TRBD1 (6 bases). CDR3 size: 13 residues. V was cut by 1 base and J by 4 bases, with 9 bases left in between. Germline CDR1 reads SGHTS; CDR2 reads YDEGEE. The CDR3 sequence: CASSLRGNYEQYF. The CDR3 coding sequence is TGTGCCAGCAGCTTGAGGGGGAATTACGAGCAGTACTTC.

This clone came up once. The genes are TRBV6-5 and TRBJ2-3; tentatively, D is TRBD1 or TRBD2 (5 bases each). The length of the CDR3 is 15 residues. V lost 2 bases, J lost 2 bases, and 11 bases lay in between. CDR1 and CDR2 (germline): MNHEY, SVGAGI. CDR3 coding DNA: TGTGCCAGCAGTTACATACGGGGCTCCACAGATACGCAGTATTTT. Amino acids: CASSYIRGSTDTQYF.

This clone has just one count. The CDR3 bases are TGTGCCAGCAGCCCCATACAGGACAGCTCCTACAATGAGCAGTTCTTC. Protein sequence: CASSPIQDSSYNEQFF. The J gene is TRBJ2-1, the V gene TRBV11-2, with a possible D match to TRBD1 (6 bases). V was trimmed by 5 bases and J by 0 bases, leaving 14 bases between them. CDR1 and CDR2 (germline): SGHAT, FQNNGV. The CDR3 length is 16 residues.

The rearrangement links TRBV11-3 to TRBJ2-3; TRBD2 matches at 11 bases. The germline V gene has CDR1 SGHNT and CDR2 YENEEA. This CDR3 is 16 amino acids long. The V and J ends lost 5 bases and 2 bases, in that order; junction bases with no gene match: 6. Here the CDR3 reads CASSPRTSGFTDTQYF. The CDR3 bases are TGTGCCAGCAGCCCCAGGACTAGCGGGTTCACAGATACGCAGTATTTT.

This chain connects TRBV5-1 to TRBJ1-1, with 10 bases lining up with TRBD1. The CDR3 is 15 amino acids. Germline V CDR1 and CDR2: SGHRS, YFSETQ. V trimming: 1 base; J trimming: 5 bases; junction bases outside the gene matches: 5. The chain's CDR3 is CASSLMRQGATEAFF. The CDR3 DNA sequence: TGCGCCAGCAGCTTGATGCGACAGGGGGCAACTGAAGCTTTCTTT.

V and J are TRBV9 and TRBJ2-7; D is unresolved. In germline, CDR1 is SGDLS, CDR2 YYNGEE. The CDR3 runs 13 residues. Trimming removed 5 bases at V and 0 bases at J, with 9 bases between. The CDR3 region has the DNA TGTGCCAGCAGTCCGACACACTCCTACGAGCAGTACTTC. Its protein is CASSPTHSYEQYF.

V gene TRBV28 combines with J gene TRBJ2-1; D is unresolved. The germline V gene has CDR1 MDHEN and CDR2 SYDVKM. V lost 6 bases to trimming and J lost 7 bases, with 13 bases between them. This CDR3 is 13 amino acids long. CDR3 in amino acids: CASRPAKGNEQFF. The CDR3 DNA reads as TGTGCCAGCAGGCCCGCTAAAGGTAATGAGCAGTTCTTC.

This chain links TRBV7-2 with TRBJ2-5; 9 bases match TRBD2. This CDR3 is 18 amino acids long. V dropped 1 base and J dropped 4; count of bases not matched to a gene: 13. Germline-derived CDR1 and CDR2 are SGHTA and FQGNSA. The CDR3 DNA reads TGTGCCAGCAGCTTAGTCTCCGGGGCAGCGGGAGGCTTAGAGACCCAGTACTTC. Residues: CASSLVSGAAGGLETQYF.